This T cell receptor (beta chain) was documented in a study of T cells in narcolepsy. Broader study findings: Autoreactive clonotypes reportedly recurred in blood of same and different patients, not controls. Same-patient CSF and blood CD4+ T cell clonotypes included HCRT-specific and TRIB2-specific autoreactive ones.

V dropped 8 bases and J dropped 0; count of bases not matched to a gene: 2. This CDR3 contains 14 residues. In germline, CDR1 is PRHDT, CDR2 FYEKMQ (reference sequence). Method: immunoSEQ multiplex PCR; TCRdb's copy keeps in-frame clones and lacks some. Among about 25,000 clones listed, about four fifths were seen once. In the case of this clone: What it recognizes is unknown.

Sequenced input: CD45RA- memory CD4+ T cells from PBMCs. The TCR originated in a human donor with narcolepsy. V is TRBV13 and J is TRBJ2-2, with 8 bases matching TRBD2. This CDR3 is CASAGGSNTGELFF. The CDR3 nucleotides are TGTGCCAGCGCGGGGGGCTCGAACACCGGGGAGCTGTTTTTT.